The source of this T cell receptor beta chain is a study of vaccination effects on CD4 cells after COVID-19. After expansion with viral peptide pools in the ViraFEST assay, antigen-specific CD4+ T cells were sequenced. Isolation of CD4+ T cells took place after approximately ten days of culture. Vaccine administered to participants consisted of two doses of either BNT162b2 or mRNA-1273. Half the medium was swapped for IL-2 medium on days 3 and 7. Study-wide findings and caveats: Clones of infection and vaccine origin contracted markedly late after vaccination.

Details on this clone: The antigen is unknown.

From germline, CDR1 is MDHEN and CDR2 SYDVKM. The CDR3 length is 16 residues. Trimming removed 5 bases from V and 2 bases from J; junction bases left unmatched: 8. Repertoires were generated with immunoSEQ multiplex PCR, while TCRdb's copy carries only in-frame clones and drops some. The table lists under 40,000 clones, around 80% of them singletons. This specimen consisted of CD4+ T cells from PBMCs cultured with HCoV-NL63 spike peptides, obtained after COVID-19 vaccination. The chain couples TRBV28 to TRBJ2-1; the match to TRBD2 covers 8 bases. The TCR was taken from a human donor who received a COVID-19 vaccine. Some clones in this sample may be carry-over from other donors' samples. The CDR3 region has the DNA TGTGCCAGCAGTGGGTTAGCGGGGCCGCCCTACAATGAGCAGTTCTTC. This codes for CASSGLAGPPYNEQFF. The full variable domain, with the rest looked up from reference TRBV28 and TRBJ2-1, is DVKVTQSSRYLVKRTGEKVFLECVQDMDHENMFWYRQDPGLGLRLIYFSYDVKMKEKGDIPEGYSVSREKKERFSLILESASTNQTSMYLCASSGLAGPPYNEQFFGPGTRLTVL.